The TCR beta chain under discussion was sequenced for a study of T-cell reconstitution after alpha-beta-depleted transplantation in children (dated by TCRdb to about 2016). Turning to the overall study: Using TCR repertoire profiling, the study quantitatively followed how T-cell immune reconstitution unfolded in children after TCRalphabeta/CD19-depleted allogeneic hematopoietic cell transplantation.

The table lists this clonotype with many counts. This receptor's antigen is unknown. No much larger clonotype is one base removed from it; base qualities were not supplied. Receptor libraries were prepared by PCR. The instrument given in TCRdb is Illumina HiSeq 2500. TCR library preparation used molecular barcoding, with unique molecular identifiers applied to normalize quantification of the TCRbeta repertoire. TCRdb itself trimmed the public reads at Q25 with fastp, ran MiXCR and retained productive beta chains. Every distinct CDR3 protein forms one entry, paired with its most common genes and DNA. The sample includes more than 150,000 distinct CDR3 sequences, with 6% to 7% observed a single time. Around 3% of the sample comes from the top ten. Reading the germline V gene gives CDR1 KGHSH and CDR2 LQKENI. Trimming takes 0 bases off V and 3 bases off J; junction bases not matched to a gene: 5. The CDR3 spans 16 residues, from the cysteine through the phenylalanine. The CDR3 DNA has 48 bases and is translated from base 1.

The chain employs TRBV18 and TRBJ1-5; TRBD1 matches 7 bases in the middle. The starting material was PBMCs from the stem cell graft donor, obtained from the stem cell graft. The sequence derives from a human donor who donated a stem cell graft to a child with Wiskott-Aldrich syndrome. The bases read TGTGCCAGCTCACCACCAAACAGGGGATTCAATCAGCCCCAGCATTTT. It codes for CASSPPNRGFNQPQHF.